This T cell receptor beta chain originates from a study of OX40 agonist ivuxolimab in advanced cancers. In the study overall: Ivuxolimab, which targeted the costimulatory receptor OX40 (CD134), was an agonistic, fully human IgG2 monoclonal antibody. Intravenous ivuxolimab was administered to patients every 2 weeks at six dose levels: 0.01, 0.1, 0.3, 1.5, 3 and 10 mg/kg. Among the roughly 52 dose-escalation patients, about 20 had hepatocellular carcinoma, about 15 melanoma, 9 renal cell carcinoma and 9 head and neck cancer. In the dose-escalation cohort, nearly 85% of patients were male, and the mean age was approximately 60 years with a range of roughly 20 to 79. Prior anti-PD-1, anti-PD-L1 or anti-CTLA-4 therapy was permitted, and checkpoint inhibitors had been received by under 50% of dose-escalation patients. Partial responses were achieved by three dose-escalation patients, of whom one had hepatocellular carcinoma and two had cutaneous melanoma. The purpose of peripheral TCRbeta sequencing was to test whether ivuxolimab changed TCR sequence diversity and led to clonal T-cell expansion. The paper describes the monotherapy dose-escalation part (N of about 52 patients) of the phase I trial of ivuxolimab. What the authors observed across the whole study: On average, CD8+ T cells showed more expanded clones than CD4+ T cells after ivuxolimab. Which antigens the clonally expanded peripheral T cells were specific for was not determined. Low levels of normalized T-cell clonal expansion were also seen in some nonresponding patients. Partial responders in the 0.1-3.0 mg/kg groups had among the lowest normalized peripheral clonal expansion, especially among CD8+ T cells. Clonal expansion of both CD4+ and CD8+ blood T cells was observed from baseline to week 6 at doses 0.1 to 3.0 mg/kg.

Genomic DNA was extracted from sorted cells for sequencing of the TCRbeta CDR3 region. The immunoSEQ Assay was used for sequencing of TCRbeta CDR3 regions. The clones in this table, taken by TCRdb from immuneACCESS, are in-frame only. Not every clone is retained; where verified, under half of the shortfall comes from an unresolved V gene, and the cause of the rest is unknown. This sample lists approximately 58,000 clones; roughly 83% were detected once. The top ten hold about 3% of the sample. The trial excluded patients who had a history of autoimmune disease or who were on systemic immunosuppression. In every dose cohort, peripheral blood was drawn for TCR sequencing at baseline, cycle 4 day 1, and cycle 7 day 1. The samples were taken from a phase I, first-in-human, multicenter, open-label dose-escalation trial of ivuxolimab. Adults with locally advanced or metastatic melanoma, renal cell carcinoma, hepatocellular carcinoma or head and neck squamous cell carcinoma were enrolled in the trial. Before TCR sequencing, CD4+ and CD8+ T cells were separately sorted from peripheral blood.

The sample holds one count of this clone. The antigen this receptor binds is unknown. Per-nucleotide qualities are absent, and no much larger clonotype sits a single base away. Measured from the cysteine to the phenylalanine, the CDR3 is 13 residues long. Only the CDR3 DNA is retained, 39 bases long and in frame from the first base. CDR1 and CDR2 are read off the germline V gene as SGHTA and FQGNSA. Trimming costs V 4 bases and J 4 bases, and their ends lie 11 bases apart. This specimen consisted of CD4+ or CD8+ T cells sorted from blood, obtained in a trial of the OX40 agonist ivuxolimab. The chain uses TRBV7-2 and TRBJ2-7; the D gene identity is not certain. The source is an adult with an advanced solid tumor such as melanoma, head and neck, liver or kidney cancer. The sequenced DNA: TGTGCCAGCAGCTCCCTAGGCAAATACGAGCAGTACTTC. This codes for CASSSLGKYEQYF.